This T cell receptor (beta chain) originates from a study of CD8 T cells in Susac syndrome. Study results and limitations: Acknowledgment was made by the study that its TCR sequencing and HLA analysis involved a relatively small number of individuals.

The authors reverse transcribed 0.5 to 1 ug RNA with random hexamers. An immunoSEQ multiplex PCR amplified TCR beta CDR3 over 54 Vbeta and 13 Jbeta. TCRdb ran MiXCR on the immunoSEQ multiplex PCR reads and lists one entry per CDR3 protein. The sample shows under 200,000 distinct CDR3 sequences, around 94% of them seen only once. From germline, CDR1 is DFQATT and CDR2 SNEGSKA (reference sequence). The CDR3 has 17 residues. With V trimmed by 0 bases and J by 8 bases, 7 bases remained unmatched. A word on this clonotype: What it binds is not known.

This TCR came from a human donor with Susac syndrome. The specimen was CD4+ T cells from PBMCs. The chain employs TRBV20-1 and TRBJ2-1, with 16 bases aligning to TRBD2. The CDR3 sequence: CSARDRGTSGGAYEQFF. DNA of the CDR3: TGCAGTGCTAGAGATCGGGGGACTAGCGGGGGGGCATATGAGCAGTTCTTC.